This T cell receptor (beta chain) is drawn from a study of identifying expanded T cells in peripheral blood. This clone was counted only a few times. Repertoires were generated with immunoSEQ multiplex PCR, while TCRdb's copy carries only in-frame clones and drops some. The sample includes some 90,000 clones, approximately 90% of them seen just once. V was shortened by 7 bases and J by 4 bases, with 7 bases between the two germline ends. The CDR3 contains 12 residues. Germline V CDR1 and CDR2: SNHLY, FYNNEI. The sample consisted of blood. This chain connects TRBV2 to TRBJ2-2; D is ambiguous. The receptor was isolated from a person aged 18-70 years in good health. The CDR3 is CASTWSTGELFF. The DNA of the CDR3 is TGTGCCAGCACGTGGTCCACCGGGGAGCTGTTTTTT.